Shown below are 20 T cell receptor beta chains from a single sample sequenced in a study of cytomegalovirus exposure and HLA in healthy donors. The PCR had 60 Vbeta and 13 Jbeta primers. TCRdb's copy holds only in-frame clones and misses some; the assay was immunoSEQ multiplex PCR. This table has 160,000 or so clones, 71% appearing once. The specimen sequenced was PBMCs. These receptors were obtained from a woman aged 25 to 39 in good health and CMV-seronegative.

This sequence joins TRBV7-9 and TRBJ2-1; TRBD1 matches at 7 bases. J was trimmed by 2 bases and V by 1 base; bases with no gene match: 8. CDR1 and CDR2 (germline): SEHNR, FQNEAQ (reference sequence). The length of the CDR3 is 17 residues. The CDR3 spells CASSLGSRTGTYNEQFF. The CDR3 DNA sequence: TGTGCCAGCAGCTTAGGCTCGCGGACAGGAACCTACAATGAGCAGTTCTTC.

The rearrangement links TRBV7-6 to TRBJ1-2; 8 nucleotides match TRBD1. After removal of 4 bases from V and 8 bases from J, the junction contained 9 bases not matched to a gene. Germline CDR1 SGHVS, CDR2 FNYEAQ. The length of the CDR3 is 14 residues. The CDR3 DNA sequence: TGTGCCAGCAGCTCCGGACAGGGTCCGGGAGGCTACACCTTC. This codes for CASSSGQGPGGYTF.

This clone was seen a handful of times. This chain uses TRBV6-6 with TRBJ2-5; 10 positions match TRBD2. V lost 0 bases to trimming and J lost 5 bases; unmatched junction nucleotides: 0. The CDR3 consists of 14 residues. From germline, CDR1 is MNHNY and CDR2 SVGAGI (reference sequence). CDR3 nucleotides: TGTGCCAGCAGTTACTCGGGACTAGCGGAGACCCAGTACTTC. Translating gives CASSYSGLAETQYF.

Concerning this clone: In the same sample, other DNA sequences code for this CDR3. The chain joins TRBV19 to TRBJ1-5; 9 positions agree with TRBD1. V gave up 1 base and J gave up 7 bases; unmatched junction bases: 2. This CDR3 region has 14 residues. The germline V gene encodes CDR1 LNHDA and CDR2 SQIVND (reference sequence). CDR3 residues: CASSIGQGGQPQHF. The CDR3 nucleotides are TGTGCCAGTAGTATAGGACAGGGGGGGCAGCCCCAGCATTTT.

This clone appeared a single time. V usage is TRBV5-4 and J usage is TRBJ2-1, with 8 bases matching TRBD2. The CDR3 has 13 amino acids. The junction had 8 bases not matched to a gene; V was cut back by 5 bases and J by 10 bases. The V gene's germline CDR1 is SGHNT and CDR2 YYREEE (reference sequence). CDR3 bases: TGTGCCAGCAGTTACATTAGCGGGGCCGAGCAGTTCTTC. It is translated as CASSYISGAEQFF.

The table lists this clone with a count of one. This chain connects TRBV4-3 to TRBJ1-5; 8 nucleotides agree with TRBD1. The CDR3 extends over 15 amino acids. Germline lookup yields CDR1 LGHNA and CDR2 YSLEER. The trim removed 2 bases at V and 7 bases at J, leaving 7 bases unmatched. The CDR3 DNA reads as TGCGCCAGCAGCCAAAACACAGGGGGGAGACAGCCCCAGCATTTT. Amino acid sequence: CASSQNTGGRQPQHF.

The rearrangement joins TRBV9 to TRBJ2-2; maybe TRBD2 (7 bases). Germline assignment: CDR1 SGDLS and CDR2 YYNGEE. Trimming shortened V by 2 bases and J by 4 bases, and 18 bases separated the two germline ends. The CDR3 sequence is 17 residues long. In DNA, the CDR3 is TGTGCCAGCAGCGTCCGTGGGGGGGGGCGAAGCACCGGGGAGCTGTTTTTT. Translated: CASSVRGGGRSTGELFF.

The table lists this clone with a count of one. The chain uses TRBV2 and TRBJ2-3, with TRBD2 identical over 8 bases. This CDR3 region has 15 residues. The junction had 7 bases not matched to a gene; V was cut back by 4 bases and J by 4 bases. CDR1 SNHLY and CDR2 FYNNEI come from the germline V gene. The CDR3 sequence is CASSVQRGNPDTQYF. DNA of the CDR3: TGTGCCAGCAGTGTCCAGCGGGGGAATCCAGATACGCAGTATTTT.

The chain links TRBV30 to TRBJ2-7; 10 nucleotides line up with TRBD1. The CDR3 contains 13 residues. The junction had 10 bases not matched to a gene; V was cut back by 8 bases and J by 6 bases. Germline V CDR1 and CDR2: GTSNPN, SVGIG (reference sequence). This chain's CDR3 is CARDGTGAFEQYF. The CDR3 DNA reads TGTGCCCGAGACGGGACAGGGGCTTTCGAGCAGTACTTC.

The gene calls are TRBV18 and TRBJ2-3, with TRBD2 as a possible D gene (5 bases). This CDR3 is built from 16 residues. Trimming removed 6 bases at V and 2 bases at J, with 18 bases between. Germline lookup yields CDR1 KGHSH and CDR2 LQKENI. The DNA of the CDR3 is TGTGCCAGCTCCCGCGGGCTCAATCCCCCCACAGATACGCAGTATTTT. It is translated as CASSRGLNPPTDTQYF.

In this sample, this clone turned up a few times. The chain joins TRBV19 to TRBJ1-5; maybe TRBD1 (5 bases). Deletions cut 6 bases from V and 9 bases from J, with 12 bases between. This CDR3 region has 12 residues. Germline V gene data show CDR1 as LNHDA and CDR2 as SQIVND (reference sequence). In nucleotides, the CDR3 is TGTGCCAGTAGCCCAGGGTATCCGCCCCAGCATTTT. Protein: CASSPGYPPQHF.

As to this clone: Other DNA variants within this sample encode the same CDR3. The chain uses TRBV4-1 and TRBJ1-5, with 8 bases identical to TRBD1. The CDR3 is made up of 17 amino acids. Germline CDR1 MGHRA, CDR2 YSYEKL. V dropped 1 base and J dropped 1; count of bases not matched to a gene: 6. Here the CDR3 DNA reads TGCGCCAGCAGCCAAGGGAGCAGGGGGCACAGCAATCAGCCCCAGCATTTT. It codes for CASSQGSRGHSNQPQHF.

This chain joins TRBV25-1 and TRBJ1-5; TRBD1 is a possible D gene (6 bases). CDR3 size: 16 residues. Germline loops: CDR1 MGHDK, CDR2 SYGVNS. V was clipped by 2 bases and J by 6 bases, with 17 bases between them. CDR3 sequence: CASSERGSGSIQPQHF. CDR3 DNA sequence: TGTGCCAGCAGTGAAAGGGGGTCAGGGTCGATTCAGCCCCAGCATTTT.

The chain joins TRBV7-9 to TRBJ2-7, with TRBD1 identical over 8 bases. The CDR3 length is 14 residues. The V gene end was trimmed by 3 bases and the J gene end by 5 bases; junction bases not matched to a gene: 6. The germline gives CDR1 SEHNR, CDR2 FQNEAQ (reference sequence). This CDR3 reads CASSFGQGGHEQYF. In nucleotides, the CDR3 is TGTGCCAGCAGCTTCGGACAGGGCGGCCACGAGCAGTACTTC. Full variable domain (rest looked up from reference TRBV7-9 and TRBJ2-7): DTGVSQNPRHKITKRGQNVTFRCDPISEHNRLYWYRQTLGQGPEFLTYFQNEAQLEKSRLLSDRFSAERPKGSFSTLEIQRTEQGDSAMYLCASSFGQGGHEQYFGPGTRLTVT.

This sequence joins TRBV15 and TRBJ1-6, with TRBD1 identical over 10 bases. Germline lookup yields CDR1 LNHNV and CDR2 YYDKDF (reference sequence). V lost 6 bases and J lost 11; bases outside the gene matches: 7. The CDR3 runs 14 residues. As DNA, the CDR3 is TGTGCCACCAGGAGACAGGGGGCTTCAACACCCCTCCACTTT. It codes for CATRRQGASTPLHF.

This chain uses TRBV2 with TRBJ2-1; TRBD2 agrees at 12 bases. V was pared by 5 bases and J by 8 bases, with 7 bases of the junction left unmatched. Germline V CDR1 and CDR2: SNHLY, FYNNEI. This CDR3 region has 15 residues. In DNA, the CDR3 is TGTGCCAGCAGTCTTCTAGCGGGGGGGCTGGATGAGCAGTTCTTC. It codes for CASSLLAGGLDEQFF.

The rearrangement joins TRBV4-1 to TRBJ2-3, with D possibly matching TRBD1 (5 bases). Trimming took 0 bases from V and 0 from J, leaving 10 bases between them. The CDR3 covers 16 residues. From germline, CDR1 is MGHRA and CDR2 YSYEKL. The CDR3 bases are TGCGCCAGCAGCCAAGAACAGACAGCTAGCACAGATACGCAGTATTTT. Encoded protein: CASSQEQTASTDTQYF.

V gene TRBV9 combines with J gene TRBJ2-5; 8 bases are a match to TRBD2. This CDR3 is built from 15 residues. The V segment lost 5 bases and the J segment 5 bases; nucleotides outside the gene matches: 11. Looked up from germline, CDR1 is SGDLS and CDR2 is YYNGEE. The DNA of the CDR3 is TGTGCCAGCAGTCGATCGGACGGCGGGAGGGAGACCCAGTACTTC. It translates to CASSRSDGGRETQYF.

The chain links TRBV5-1 to TRBJ2-3; 12 bases agree with TRBD2. In germline, CDR1 is SGHRS, CDR2 YFSETQ. The CDR3 runs 15 residues. V lost 5 bases to trimming and J lost 2 bases; unmatched junction nucleotides: 3. CDR3 sequence reads: CASSTSGRNTDTQYF. The CDR3 DNA follows: TGCGCCAGCAGTACTAGCGGGAGGAACACAGATACGCAGTATTTT.

The chain combines TRBV19 with TRBJ1-2, with D tentatively TRBD1 (5 bases). The V end lost 4 bases, the J end lost 0 bases, and 9 bases lay between the germline ends. The CDR3 spans 14 residues. Germline V gives CDR1 LNHDA, CDR2 SQIVND (reference sequence). The CDR3 loop reads CASSTVQANYGYTF. The CDR3 DNA reads TGTGCCAGTAGTACCGTACAGGCTAACTATGGCTACACCTTC.